The clone carrying this T cell receptor beta chain was counted a few times. Its antigen is as yet unknown. This may arise from a read error, as a much more abundant clone is one base away. Each CDR3 protein gets one entry after TCRdb re-called the RACE reads with MiXCR. The sample records over 55,000 distinct CDR3 sequences, approximately 12% being singletons. These data are taken from a study of human T cells and chemical hapten exposure. About the study: Weekly diphenylcyclopropenone doses were given to patients' scalps across the roughly 25-week study. The study, taken as a whole, reports: With regard to DPC sensitization, TCRs above 1 in 1000 frequency did not change.

Time point reported: patch test 3, about 24 weeks after DPC sensitization. Treatment of the sample: therapeutic diphenylcyclopropenone sensitization with weekly scalp DPC. The TCR sequence derives from a woman between 45 and 60 years old with alopecia areata. Some clones in this sample may be carry-over from other donors' samples. The sequencing here drew on whole blood, taken in connection with sensitization to the hapten diphenylcyclopropenone (DPC).

CDR3 loop: CSAREAWGALDTQFF. The CDR3 bases are TGCAGTGCTAGAGAGGCCTGGGGGGCATTGGATACGCAGTTTTTT. The chain combines TRBV20-1 with TRBJ2-3; D possibly matches TRBD1 or TRBD2 (6 bases each). CDR1 is DFQATT, CDR2 SNEGSKA, per germline (reference sequence). The length of the CDR3 is 15 residues.